Listed below are T cell receptor beta chains from one sample, sequenced in a study of T cells in Graves' hyperthyroidism and ophthalmopathy. TCRdb reanalysed the multiplex PCR reads using MiXCR and keeps one entry per CDR3 protein. The sample lists 500,000 to 600,000 distinct CDR3 sequences, just under 20% occurring once. Sequencing used blood. These receptors were taken from a man aged 40-49 years with Graves' ophthalmopathy. The CDR3 runs from the conserved cysteine through the conserved F or W.

>18|TRBV19|TRBJ2-1
CASSVWVLAGISYNEQFF
>14|TRBV27|TRBJ2-4
CASRPWGAKNIQYF
>15|TRBV6-1|TRBJ1-3
CASDQQTDTRNTIYF
>14|TRBV29-1|TRBJ1-1
CSVRTLRTNTEAFF
>14|TRBV11-2|TRBJ2-5
CASSLFGGAGTQYF
>14|TRBV5-6|TRBJ1-1
CASSPGGRDTEAFF
>13|TRBV29-1|TRBJ2-2
CSVRTAGTGELFF
>12|TRBV11-2|TRBJ2-1
CASSFARHEQFF
>14|TRBV5-1|TRBJ2-5
CASSSGGYQETQYF
>15|TRBV5-5|TRBJ2-3
CASSLGTTSTDTQYF
>12|TRBV29-1|TRBJ1-1
CSASGPNTEAFF